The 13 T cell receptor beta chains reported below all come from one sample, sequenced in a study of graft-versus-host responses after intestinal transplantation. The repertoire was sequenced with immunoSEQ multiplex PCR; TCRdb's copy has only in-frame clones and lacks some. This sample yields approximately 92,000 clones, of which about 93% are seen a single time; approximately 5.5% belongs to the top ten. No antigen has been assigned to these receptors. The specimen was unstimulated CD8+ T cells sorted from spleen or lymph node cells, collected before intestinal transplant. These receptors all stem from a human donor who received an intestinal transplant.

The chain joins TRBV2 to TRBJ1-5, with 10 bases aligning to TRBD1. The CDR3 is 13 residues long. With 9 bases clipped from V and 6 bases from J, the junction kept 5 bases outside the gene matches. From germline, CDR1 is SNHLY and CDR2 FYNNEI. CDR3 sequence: CASGQGVFQPQHF. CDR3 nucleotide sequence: TGTGCCAGTGGACAGGGGGTTTTTCAGCCCCAGCATTTT.

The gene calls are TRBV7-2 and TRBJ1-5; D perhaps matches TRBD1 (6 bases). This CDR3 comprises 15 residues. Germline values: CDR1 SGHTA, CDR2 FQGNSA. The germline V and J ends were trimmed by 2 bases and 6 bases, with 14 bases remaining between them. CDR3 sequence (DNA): TGTGCCAGCAGCTTATTGGCAGGGGAGGGTCAGCCCCAGCATTTT. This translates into CASSLLAGEGQPQHF.

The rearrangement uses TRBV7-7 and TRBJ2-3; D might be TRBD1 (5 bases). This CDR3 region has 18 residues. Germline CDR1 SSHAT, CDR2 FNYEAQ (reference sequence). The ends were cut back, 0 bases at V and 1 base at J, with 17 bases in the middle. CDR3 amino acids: CASSLAPSGRKGTDTQYF. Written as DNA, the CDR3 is TGTGCCAGCAGCTTAGCGCCTTCAGGGCGCAAGGGCACAGATACGCAGTATTTT.

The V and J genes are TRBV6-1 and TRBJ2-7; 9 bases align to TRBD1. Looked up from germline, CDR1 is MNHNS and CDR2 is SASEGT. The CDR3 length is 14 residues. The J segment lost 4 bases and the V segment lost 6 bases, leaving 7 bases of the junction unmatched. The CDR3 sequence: CASSHGTGSYEQYF. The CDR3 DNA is TGTGCCAGCAGCCACGGGACAGGGTCTTACGAGCAGTACTTC.

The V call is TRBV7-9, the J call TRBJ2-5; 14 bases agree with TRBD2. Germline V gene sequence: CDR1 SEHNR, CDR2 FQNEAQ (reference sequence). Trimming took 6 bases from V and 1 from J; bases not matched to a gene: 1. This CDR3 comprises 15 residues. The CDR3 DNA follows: TGTGCCAGCAGAGGACTAGCGGGGGGCCAAGAGACCCAGTACTTC. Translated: CASRGLAGGQETQYF.

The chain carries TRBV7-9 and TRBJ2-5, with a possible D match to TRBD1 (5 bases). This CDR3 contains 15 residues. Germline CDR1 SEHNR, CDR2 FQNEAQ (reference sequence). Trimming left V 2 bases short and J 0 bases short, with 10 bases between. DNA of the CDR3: TGTGCCAGCAGCTTATTGGACAAGAACCAAGAGACCCAGTACTTC. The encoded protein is CASSLLDKNQETQYF.

The CDR3 protein is CASSSHDGYTF. Written as DNA, the CDR3 is TGTGCCAGCAGCTCACACGATGGCTACACCTTC. This chain uses TRBV7-2 with TRBJ1-2; unclear D gene. CDR3 length: 11 residues. Germline V lookup: CDR1 SGHTA, CDR2 FQGNSA. The V end lost 4 bases, the J end lost 6 bases, and 6 bases lay between the germline ends. The full variable domain, its missing parts supplied by reference TRBV7-2 and TRBJ1-2, is GAGVSQSPSNKVTEKGKDVELRCDPISGHTALYWYRQSLGQGLEFLIYFQGNSAPDKSGLPSDRFSAERTGGSVSTLTIQRTQQEDSAVYLCASSSHDGYTFGSGTRLTVV.

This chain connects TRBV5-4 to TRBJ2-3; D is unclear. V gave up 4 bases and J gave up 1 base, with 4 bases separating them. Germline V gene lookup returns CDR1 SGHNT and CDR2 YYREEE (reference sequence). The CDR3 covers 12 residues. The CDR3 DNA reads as TGTGCCAGCAGCCCCCGCACAGATACGCAGTATTTT. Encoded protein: CASSPRTDTQYF. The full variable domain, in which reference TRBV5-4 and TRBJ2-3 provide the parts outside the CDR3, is ETGVTQSPTHLIKTRGQQVTLRCSSQSGHNTVSWYQQALGQGPQFIFQYYREEENGRGNFPPRFSGLQFPNYSSELNVNALELDDSALYLCASSPRTDTQYFGPGTRLTVL.

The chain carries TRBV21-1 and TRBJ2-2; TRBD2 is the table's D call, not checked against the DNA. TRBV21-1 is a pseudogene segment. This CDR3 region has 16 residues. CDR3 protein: CASSTSGGDNTGELFF. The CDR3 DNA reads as TGTGCCAGTTCGACTAGCGGGGGGGACAACACCGGGGAGCTGTTTTTT.

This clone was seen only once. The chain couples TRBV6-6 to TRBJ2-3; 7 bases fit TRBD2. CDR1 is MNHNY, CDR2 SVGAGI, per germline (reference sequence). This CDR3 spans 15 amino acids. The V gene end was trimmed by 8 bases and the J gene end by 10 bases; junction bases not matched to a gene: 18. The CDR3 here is CASRIRGDFLDPQYF. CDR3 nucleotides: TGTGCCAGCCGGATCCGGGGGGACTTCTTGGATCCGCAGTATTTT.

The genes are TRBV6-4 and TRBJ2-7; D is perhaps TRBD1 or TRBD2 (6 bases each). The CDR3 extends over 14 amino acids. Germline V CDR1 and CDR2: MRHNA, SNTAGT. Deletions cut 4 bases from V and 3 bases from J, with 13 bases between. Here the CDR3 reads CASSVAGQLYEQYF. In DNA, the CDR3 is TGTGCCAGCAGTGTCGCGGGACAACTCTACGAGCAGTACTTC.

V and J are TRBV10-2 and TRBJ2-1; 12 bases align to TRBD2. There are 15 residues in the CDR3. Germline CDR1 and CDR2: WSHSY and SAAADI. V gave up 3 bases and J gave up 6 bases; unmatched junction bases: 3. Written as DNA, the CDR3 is TGCGCCAGCAGTGAAGGACTAGCGGGGACCAATGAGCAGTTCTTC. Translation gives CASSEGLAGTNEQFF.

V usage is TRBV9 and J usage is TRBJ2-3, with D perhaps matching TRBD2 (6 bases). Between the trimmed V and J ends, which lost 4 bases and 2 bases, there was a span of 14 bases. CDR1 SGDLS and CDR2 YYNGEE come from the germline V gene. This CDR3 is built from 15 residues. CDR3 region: CASSLAGPHTDTQYF. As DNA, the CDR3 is TGTGCCAGCAGCTTGGCGGGACCGCACACAGATACGCAGTATTTT.